These 8 T cell receptor beta chains originate from one sample sequenced in a study of vaccination and CD4 T cells after COVID-19 (dated by TCRdb to 2021 to 2024). Their antigens are not known. Library construction relied on PCR. Sequenced on an Illumina iSeq 100. TCR sequencing of DNA from cultured CD4+ T cells used the Oncomine TCR Beta short-read assay at the Johns Hopkins FTIC core. In-frame beta chains were kept once TCRdb had trimmed the public reads at Q25 with fastp and called clones with MiXCR. Rows are combined by CDR3 protein, so each entry shows the most common genes and DNA. This sample lists about 6,500 distinct CDR3 sequences; around 47% were detected once. The ten biggest clones cover 35% to 40% of the sample. The intended sense of this specimen's treatment or condition label: roughly ten-day PBMC culture with coronavirus spike peptide pools or control peptides (ViraFEST assay). CD4+ T cells from unexposed donors were collected before the COVID-19 pandemic (2011-2018).

Sequencing input: CD4+ T cells from blood, cultured in vitro. These receptors were collected from a human donor in good health.

This clonotype was picked up a small number of times. In DNA form, the CDR3 reads TGTGCCAGCAGTCCCACAAACGGCAGGGGGCGCGGAGGCTATGGCTACACCTTC. This encodes CASSPTNGRGRGGYGYTF. This chain joins TRBV28 and TRBJ1-2; 8 nucleotides line up with TRBD1. Germline CDR1 is MDHEN and CDR2 is SYDVKM. After removal of 5 bases from V and 4 bases from J, the junction contained 18 bases not matched to a gene. This CDR3 region has 18 residues.

This clonotype was seen a handful of times. The chain recombines TRBV10-2 with TRBJ1-1; TRBD1 agrees at 8 bases. Looked up from germline, CDR1 is WSHSY and CDR2 is SAAADI. The CDR3 spans 14 residues. V was pared by 6 bases and J by 1 base, with 4 bases of the junction left unmatched. This chain's CDR3 is CASRLQGGNTEAFF. The DNA of the CDR3 is TGCGCCAGCAGATTACAGGGGGGGAACACTGAAGCTTTCTTT.

This clonotype was detected a few times. The chain uses TRBV7-2 and TRBJ2-3; 7 bases are a match to TRBD2. V shed 2 bases, J shed 0 bases, and the junction held 2 bases outside the gene matches. Looked up from germline, CDR1 is SGHTA and CDR2 is FQGNSA. CDR3 size: 15 residues. The CDR3 protein is CASSLSGGSTDTQYF. CDR3 coding DNA: TGTGCCAGCAGCTTATCGGGGGGTAGCACAGATACGCAGTATTTT.

This chain's CDR3 is CSASVLSRGTDTQYF. The DNA for the CDR3 is TGCAGTGCTAGTGTTCTTTCCAGGGGCACAGATACGCAGTATTTT. The chain has TRBV20-1 and TRBJ2-3, with D perhaps TRBD1 (5 bases). From germline, CDR1 is DFQATT and CDR2 SNEGSKA (reference sequence). The CDR3 totals 15 residues. V lost 3 bases to trimming and J lost 1 base, with 14 bases between them.

By share, this clonotype ranks as large (0.1 to 1%). The chain combines TRBV20-1 with TRBJ2-3; possibly TRBD2 for D (5 bases). V was cut by 6 bases and J by 4 bases, with 20 bases left in between. This CDR3 is 15 amino acids long. The V gene's germline CDR1 is DFQATT and CDR2 SNEGSKA (reference sequence). CDR3 in amino acids: CSAVGQRYRPDTQYF. CDR3 nucleotide sequence: TGCAGTGCCGTAGGGCAGCGGTATCGCCCAGATACGCAGTATTTT.

The chain carries TRBV11-2 and TRBJ1-1; tentatively, D is TRBD1 (6 bases). V lost 5 bases and J 11 bases, leaving 21 bases between the germline ends. Germline loops: CDR1 SGHAT, CDR2 FQNNGV. The CDR3 has 14 amino acids. This chain's CDR3 is CASSPLREMTGAFF. The CDR3 nucleotides are TGTGCCAGCAGCCCCCTTCGGGAAATGACAGGTGCTTTCTTT.

The chain has TRBV7-2 and TRBJ2-4, with D perhaps matching TRBD1 (6 bases). Trimming removed 1 base from V and 4 bases from J, with 11 bases in between. This CDR3 comprises 15 residues. Germline V lookup: CDR1 SGHTA, CDR2 FQGNSA. CDR3 sequence (DNA): TGTGCCAGCAGCTTAGGGGCAGGGGCGAAAAACATTCAGTACTTC. Its protein product is CASSLGAGAKNIQYF. The full variable domain, completed using reference TRBV7-2 and TRBJ2-4, is GAGVSQSPSNKVTEKGKDVELRCDPISGHTALYWYRQSLGQGLEFLIYFQGNSAPDKSGLPSDRFSAERTGGSVSTLTIQRTQQEDSAVYLCASSLGAGAKNIQYFGAGTRLSVL.

The table lists this clonotype with a few counts. The chain couples TRBV12-3 or TRBV12-4 to TRBJ1-6; possibly TRBD1 for D (5 bases). The CDR3 is made up of 15 amino acids. With 6 bases removed from V and 8 bases from J, the gap between germline ends came to 17 bases. The CDR3 sequence is CASSRSGQGDSPLHF. CDR3 DNA sequence: TGTGCCAGCAGCCGATCCGGGCAGGGAGATTCACCCCTCCACTTT.